A selection of T cell receptor beta chains follows, all from one sample in a study of cytomegalovirus exposure and HLA in healthy donors. TCRdb's copy holds only in-frame clones and misses some; the assay was immunoSEQ multiplex PCR. This sample has 150,000 to 200,000 clones, with approximately 86% found just once. Sequencing was done on a sample of PBMCs. The receptors stem from a woman between 18 and 29 years old in good health and CMV-seronegative. The CDR3 runs from the conserved cysteine through the conserved F or W. The D gene is left open where the match is weak. Not every row has a clone size; where given, it reads once, few, many or a size class.

D gene	clone size	V gene	J gene	CDR3 DNA	CDR3 protein
TRBD1	once	TRBV5-6	TRBJ1-3	TGTGCCACGGGGACAGTCTCTGGAAACACCATATATTTT	CATGTVSGNTIYF
NA	few	TRBV9	TRBJ1-5	TGTGCCAGCAGCGTATTGAGGGAGGGCCAGCCCCAGCATTTT	CASSVLREGQPQHF
NA	NA	TRBV7-2	TRBJ1-1	TGTGCCAGCACCTTAAACAGAGACACTGAAGCTTTCTTT	CASTLNRDTEAFF
NA	NA	TRBV6-5	TRBJ2-3	TGTGCCAGCAGTTCCCACGGGGAGGGCACAGATACGCAGTATTTT	CASSSHGEGTDTQYF
NA	NA	TRBV2	TRBJ2-5	TGTGCCAGCAACCAGATGGGGGCAGGGAAGGAGGCAGAGACCCAGTACTTC	CASNQMGAGKEAETQYF
NA	NA	TRBV7-4	TRBJ1-1	TGTGCCAGCAGCTTACGAGGGGAGGGAGGCACTGAAGCTTTCTTT	CASSLRGEGGTEAFF
TRBD1	NA	TRBV5-1	TRBJ2-1	TGCGCCAGCAGCTTGCGGACAGGGTTCAATGAGCAGTTCTTC	CASSLRTGFNEQFF
NA	few	TRBV5-8	TRBJ1-5	TGTGCCAGCAGTTTCGGTAGTCAGCCCCAGCATTTT	CASSFGSQPQHF
TRBD2	NA	TRBV11-3	TRBJ2-2	TGTGCCAGCAGCCGGACTAGCACCGGGGAGCTGTTTTTT	CASSRTSTGELFF
TRBD2	NA	TRBV27	TRBJ2-2	TGTGCCAGCAGGACGATCTTAGCGGGTAGTACCGGGGAGCTGTTTTTT	CASRTILAGSTGELFF
TRBD1	once	TRBV4-1	TRBJ1-2	TGCGCCAGCAGTCGTCACGACCGGGACAGGGGAGTGCGGGGCTACACCTTC	CASSRHDRDRGVRGYTF
NA	NA	TRBV2	TRBJ2-7	TGTGCCAGCAGTGAAAGAGGGGGATACAGGGAGCAGTACTTC	CASSERGGYREQYF
NA	NA	TRBV10-3	TRBJ1-5	TGTGCCATCAGTGAGTCGGTAATGACAGCCCTCAATCAGCCCCAGCATTTT	CAISESVMTALNQPQHF
NA	NA	TRBV2	TRBJ2-3	TGTGCCAGCAGCCAAAAGGTCGGCGGCCCAACGGGAGATACGCAGTATTTT	CASSQKVGGPTGDTQYF
TRBD2	NA	TRBV7-9	TRBJ2-3	TGTGCCAGCAGCCGCCCCGGGACTAGCGGGAGGCCGATCACAGATACGCAGTATTTT	CASSRPGTSGRPITDTQYF
NA	NA	TRBV28	TRBJ2-3	TGTGCCAGCAGTTCCGGGGGGCCCACAGATACGCAGTATTTT	CASSSGGPTDTQYF
NA	NA	TRBV5-6	TRBJ2-7	TGTGCCAGCAGCTTAAGACGGATTACTACAAACTACGAGCAGTACTTC	CASSLRRITTNYEQYF
NA	NA	TRBV7-2	TRBJ1-1	TGTGCCAGCAGCTTAAGGGGCCACACTGAAGCTTTCTTT	CASSLRGHTEAFF
NA	NA	TRBV19	TRBJ1-6	TGTGCCAGTAGACAGGGAGAGATGGCCCTCCACTTT	CASRQGEMALHF
NA	NA	TRBV20-1	TRBJ2-7	TGCAGTGCTAGAGACAGAAACGAACAGATCTTC	CSARDRNEQIF
NA	NA	TRBV5-4	TRBJ1-1	TGTGCCAGCAGCTTGCAGGGGAACACTGAAGCTTTCTTT	CASSLQGNTEAFF
NA	NA	TRBV28	TRBJ2-5	TGTGCCAGCAGTTTGTTACTACTCCCGGGAAAGGAGACCCAGTACTTC	CASSLLLLPGKETQYF
NA	NA	TRBV7-9	TRBJ2-2	TGTGCCAGCAGCTTAGCGAGGGAGGCCGGGGAGCTGTTTTTT	CASSLAREAGELFF
NA	NA	TRBV18	TRBJ1-1	TGTGCCAGCTCACCATGGGGGGGGGTGAACACTGAAGCTTTCTTT	CASSPWGGVNTEAFF
TRBD1	NA	TRBV19	TRBJ2-3	TGTGCCAGCGCTACAGGGGTTTCGCAGTATTTT	CASATGVSQYF
NA	once	TRBV7-2	TRBJ2-1	TGTGCCAGCAGCCCGAGTCCCAAAAATGAGCAGTTCTTC	CASSPSPKNEQFF
TRBD1	NA	TRBV19	TRBJ2-3	TGTGCCAGTAGTACAGGACAGGCCGGGGATACGCAGTATTTT	CASSTGQAGDTQYF
NA	many	TRBV5-1	TRBJ2-2	TGCGCCAGCAGCTTGGATGCGGCGAACACCGGGGAGCTGTTTTTT	CASSLDAANTGELFF
NA	NA	TRBV19	TRBJ1-2	TGTGCCAGTAGTCTCATTGACAGAGCTTATCATGGCTACACCTTC	CASSLIDRAYHGYTF
TRBD1	many	TRBV6-1	TRBJ1-1	TGTGCCAGCCCGAGGACAGGGGGCAGGGTTGGTGCTTTCTTT	CASPRTGGRVGAFF
TRBD1	few	TRBV27	TRBJ2-2	TGTGCCAGCAGTTGGGACAGGGACACCGGGGAGCTGTTTTTT	CASSWDRDTGELFF
NA	once	TRBV21-1	TRBJ2-7	TGTGCCAGCAGCAAAAGCGACCCTCGAAAAGGAAAATCCTACGAGCAGTACTTC	CASSKSDPRKGKSYEQYF
TRBD2	NA	TRBV4-2	TRBJ2-2	TGTGCCAGCAGCCAAGAGGGAGATCTAGCGGGGAACACCGGGGAGCTGTTTTTT	CASSQEGDLAGNTGELFF
NA	NA	TRBV5-1	TRBJ1-1	TGCGCCAGCAGCTTCACCGGGACATCCATGCAGGAAGCTTTCTTT	CASSFTGTSMQEAFF
NA	NA	TRBV5-1	TRBJ2-2	TGCGCCAGCAGCTTGGGACTCCCGAGCGGCACCGGGGAGCTGTTTTTT	CASSLGLPSGTGELFF
NA	NA	TRBV2	TRBJ2-7	TGTGCCAGCAGTTCTAATGGGGCTCCCTACGAGCAGTACTTC	CASSSNGAPYEQYF
NA	few	TRBV9	TRBJ2-2	TGTGCCAGCAGCCGACGGAGGGGGGGCGACACCGGGGAGCTGTTTTTT	CASSRRRGGDTGELFF
NA	NA	TRBV5-1	TRBJ1-1	TGCGCCAGCAGCCGAACACAGGTAGGGGTGAGCACTGAAGCTTTCTTT	CASSRTQVGVSTEAFF
NA	NA	TRBV4-3	TRBJ2-7	TGCGCCAGCAGCTCGGAGACGTATTTCTACGAGCAGTACTTC	CASSSETYFYEQYF
TRBD1	NA	TRBV29-1	TRBJ1-2	TGCAGCGTTGAAGGGAAGGGAACAGGGGGAGGAGGCTACACCTTC	CSVEGKGTGGGGYTF
TRBD1	NA	TRBV29-1	TRBJ1-4	TGCAGCGTTGAGGTCGGGACAGGTCTGAATGAAAAACTGTTTTTT	CSVEVGTGLNEKLFF
TRBD2	NA	TRBV5-1	TRBJ2-1	TGCGCCAGCAGCCGGACCTTAGCGGGAGACAATGAGCAGTTCTTC	CASSRTLAGDNEQFF
NA	NA	TRBV7-2	TRBJ1-2	TGTGCCAGCAGCCTTGGACAGTTGGGGAAGGGCTACACCTTC	CASSLGQLGKGYTF
NA	NA	TRBV20-1	TRBJ1-2	TGCAGTGCTAGCGCAGGGGTAGGCTACACCTTC	CSASAGVGYTF
TRBD1	NA	TRBV12-5	TRBJ1-1	TGTGCTAGTGGTTTGGCTCCGGGACAGGGGACCAGGCCAGCTTTCTTT	CASGLAPGQGTRPAFF
TRBD2	NA	TRBV14	TRBJ2-7	TGTGCCAGCAGCCCCCCCTGGGGGGGGAGCTCCTACGAGCAGTACTTC	CASSPPWGGSSYEQYF
TRBD1	NA	TRBV13	TRBJ1-2	TGTGCCAGCAGCCGGGAACGAGACAGGGGCTATGGCTACACCTTC	CASSRERDRGYGYTF
NA	NA	TRBV18	TRBJ1-4	TGTGCCAGCTCACCAACTACAGGTGAAAAACTGTTTTTT	CASSPTTGEKLFF
TRBD2	NA	TRBV4-3	TRBJ2-3	TGCGCCAGCAGCCAAGATTTGAAAGGGCGGGAGAGAGATACGCAGTATTTT	CASSQDLKGRERDTQYF
TRBD1	once	TRBV9	TRBJ2-7	TGTGCCAGCAGCGCAGGGACAGGTGTGGAATACGAGCAGTACTTC	CASSAGTGVEYEQYF
NA	NA	TRBV2	TRBJ1-1	TGTGCCAGTCAATACGGGACTCCCGAAGCTTTCTTT	CASQYGTPEAFF
NA	NA	TRBV5-1	TRBJ2-1	TGCGCCAGCAGCCCACCCTCTCTAGCGTTCAATGAGCAGTTCTTC	CASSPPSLAFNEQFF
NA	NA	TRBV18	TRBJ2-6	TGTGCCAGCTCACGGGGGACTCCTAGCTCTGGGGCCAACGTCCTGACTTTC	CASSRGTPSSGANVLTF
NA	NA	TRBV7-8	TRBJ2-7	TGTGCCAGCAGCTTAAGTGGAGATTACGAGCAGTACTTC	CASSLSGDYEQYF
TRBD2	NA	TRBV4-3	TRBJ2-7	TGCGCCAGCAGCCAAGATCCAGCCGGGACTAGCGGGACCATCGAGCAGTACTTC	CASSQDPAGTSGTIEQYF
TRBD1	NA	TRBV7-9	TRBJ1-2	TGTGCCAGCAGCTCGAACCTTGGAATCGACAGGGGGGCTAACTATGGCTACACCTTC	CASSSNLGIDRGANYGYTF
TRBD1	NA	TRBV25-1	TRBJ1-1	TGTGCCAGCAGGGACAGGTTTTTAGCTGAAGCTTTCTTT	CASRDRFLAEAFF
NA	NA	TRBV27	TRBJ2-5	TGTGCCAGCATGAGACCGGGTGGGGAGACCCAGTACTTC	CASMRPGGETQYF
NA	NA	TRBV27	TRBJ1-6	TGTGCCAGCAGAGACACAGGGAGCGTAGCCTATAATTCACCCCTCCACTTT	CASRDTGSVAYNSPLHF
TRBD2	NA	TRBV7-9	TRBJ2-2	TGTGCCAGCAGCTATAGCGGGACCATCACCGGGGAGCTGTTTTTT	CASSYSGTITGELFF